The 28 T cell receptor beta chains below all came from one sample that was sequenced in a study of beta chain features in type 1 diabetes. The entirety of the isolated RNA underwent reverse transcription, so expressed TCRB transcripts were sequenced. Produced via immunoSEQ multiplex PCR; TCRdb's table is partial and in-frame only. The sample carries hundreds of thousands of clones, about a sixth recorded once. What was sequenced was naive CD4+ T cells from blood. These receptor sequences come from a man aged 18 to 35 in good health.

This clone was seen a handful of times. The chain uses TRBV5-1 and TRBJ2-5, with a possible D match to TRBD2 (7 bases). V was trimmed by 1 base and J by 0 bases, leaving 10 bases between them. In germline, CDR1 is SGHRS, CDR2 YFSETQ. CDR3 length: 15 residues. The CDR3 loop reads CASSLTGRDQETQYF. The DNA for the CDR3 is TGCGCCAGCAGCTTGACAGGGAGGGACCAAGAGACCCAGTACTTC.

This clone was observed a handful of times. The V and J genes are TRBV19 and TRBJ2-7; 7 positions match TRBD1. Per the germline V gene, CDR1 is LNHDA and CDR2 is SQIVND (reference sequence). The CDR3 runs 15 residues. Trimming took 1 base from V and 0 from J; bases not matched to a gene: 3. The chain's CDR3 is CASSIVEGASYEQYF. CDR3 nucleotide sequence: TGTGCCAGTAGTATAGTAGAGGGGGCCTCCTACGAGCAGTACTTC.

This clone occurred a few times. The CDR3 nucleotides are TGTGCCAGCAGCGTAAGGCGGGATCTTGCGGGCAATGAGCAGTTCTTC. Its translation: CASSVRRDLAGNEQFF. V usage is TRBV7-8 and J usage is TRBJ2-1; TRBD2 is a possible D gene (6 bases). Trimming pared 5 bases from V and 6 bases from J, leaving 20 bases between. The CDR3 totals 16 residues. From germline, CDR1 is SGHVS and CDR2 FQNEAQ.

This clone was counted between two and nine times. DNA of the CDR3: TGCAGCGTCACACAGGGATTGAACACTGAAGCTTTCTTT. Its protein is CSVTQGLNTEAFF. The V and J genes are TRBV29-1 and TRBJ1-1, with D tentatively TRBD1 (6 bases). Germline V gives CDR1 SQVTM, CDR2 ANQGSEA. The CDR3 is 13 residues long. The V end was cut by 6 bases, the J end by 0 bases, with 11 bases between.

The chain carries TRBV29-1 and TRBJ2-3; 10 bases align to TRBD1. The V and J ends lost 7 bases and 5 bases, in that order; junction bases with no gene match: 6. Germline V gene lookup returns CDR1 SQVTM and CDR2 ANQGSEA. This CDR3 spans 13 amino acids. CDR3 DNA: TGCAGCGCCTTGACAGGGGGCGGAGATACGCAGTATTTT. Amino acid sequence: CSALTGGGDTQYF.

This clone was observed a few times. The gene calls are TRBV19 and TRBJ1-5; D not resolved. The CDR3 contains 13 residues. V shed 6 bases and J shed 5 bases, with 11 bases lying between them. Germline assignment: CDR1 LNHDA and CDR2 SQIVND (reference sequence). CDR3 amino acids: CASSPTSDQPQHF. CDR3 DNA sequence: TGTGCCAGTAGCCCTACGAGCGATCAGCCCCAGCATTTT.

This clone was observed a few times. The rearrangement links TRBV5-4 to TRBJ2-2; 9 nucleotides match TRBD1. The V and J ends lost 4 bases and 2 bases, in that order; junction bases with no gene match: 12. This CDR3 has 18 amino acids. Per germline, CDR1 SGHNT and CDR2 YYREEE (reference sequence). As DNA, the CDR3 is TGTGCCAGCAGCGATCCTCGGCGGACAGGGGTCAACACCGGGGAGCTGTTTTTT. This sequence encodes CASSDPRRTGVNTGELFF.

CDR3 residues: CASSESKGQGSPYEQYF. CDR3 bases: TGTGCCAGCAGTGAATCAAAAGGGCAGGGGAGCCCCTACGAGCAGTACTTC. This chain joins TRBV25-1 and TRBJ2-7; TRBD1 might be the D (6 bases). Trimming pared 1 base from V and 2 bases from J, leaving 18 bases between. Germline-derived CDR1 and CDR2 are MGHDK and SYGVNS. The CDR3 is 17 residues long.

This clone was seen a few times. The chain joins TRBV15 to TRBJ2-1, with D perhaps TRBD2 (5 bases). The CDR3 loop spans 13 amino acids. Deletions cut 5 bases from V and 2 bases from J, with 7 bases between. Germline lookup yields CDR1 LNHNV and CDR2 YYDKDF (reference sequence). The CDR3 loop reads CATSVGTYNEQFF. CDR3 coding DNA: TGTGCCACCAGCGTCGGGACCTACAATGAGCAGTTCTTC.

The chain is built from TRBV5-1 and TRBJ2-7, with TRBD1 as a possible D gene (5 bases). The CDR3 spans 14 residues. CDR1 is SGHRS and CDR2 is YFSETQ in the germline V gene. Deletions cut 0 bases from V and 5 bases from J, with 12 bases between. The CDR3 loop is CASSLEQALHEQYF. The CDR3, as DNA: TGCGCCAGCAGCTTGGAACAGGCCCTCCACGAGCAGTACTTC. The whole variable domain, filled in from reference TRBV5-1 and TRBJ2-7, reads KAGVTQTPRYLIKTRGQQVTLSCSPISGHRSVSWYQQTPGQGLQFLFEYFSETQRNKGNFPGRFSGRQFSNSRSEMNVSTLELGDSALYLCASSLEQALHEQYFGPGTRLTVT.

This clone came up a few times. The chain links TRBV5-1 to TRBJ2-3; D is uncertain. The CDR3 extends over 17 amino acids. The V gene lost 0 bases and the J gene lost 5 bases, with 19 bases spanning the gap. Germline assignment: CDR1 SGHRS and CDR2 YFSETQ. The CDR3 DNA is TGCGCCAGCAGCTTGGTAGGCACTTTGGTGAACAGAGATACGCAGTATTTT. It encodes CASSLVGTLVNRDTQYF.

This clone occurred a few times. The rearrangement uses TRBV7-2 and TRBJ2-1, with a weak D call TRBD1 (6 bases). In germline, CDR1 is SGHTA, CDR2 FQGNSA. The CDR3 has 12 amino acids. V was pared by 6 bases and J by 10 bases, with 13 bases between. Written as DNA, the CDR3 is TGTGCCAGCAGTTTCAGGGGAAAAGAGCAGTTCTTC. Its protein is CASSFRGKEQFF.

The table lists this clone with a few counts. The chain carries TRBV6-5 and TRBJ1-2; possibly TRBD1 for D (5 bases). Per the germline V gene, CDR1 is MNHEY and CDR2 is SVGAGI. Trimming stripped 0 bases from V and 2 bases from J, with 7 bases between. The CDR3 consists of 14 residues. CDR3 nucleotide sequence: TGTGCCAGCAGTTACTCGTGGGGGAACTATGGCTACACCTTC. Translating gives CASSYSWGNYGYTF.

This chain joins TRBV4-3 and TRBJ2-5; D is unclear. The V gene's germline CDR1 is LGHNA and CDR2 YSLEER. The CDR3 contains 15 residues. Trimming left V 0 bases short and J 1 base short, with 9 bases between. CDR3 DNA: TGCGCCAGCAGCCAAGAGGGGTGGGCCCAAGAGACCCAGTACTTC. Translation: CASSQEGWAQETQYF.

The chain recombines TRBV29-1 with TRBJ1-2; 9 bases line up with TRBD1. Trimming took 6 bases from V and 0 from J; bases not matched to a gene: 8. There are 15 residues in the CDR3. Germline lookup yields CDR1 SQVTM and CDR2 ANQGSEA. The CDR3 nucleotides are TGCAGCGTCGCGGGACAGGGATTTACTAACTATGGCTACACCTTC. This sequence encodes CSVAGQGFTNYGYTF.

V gene TRBV5-1 combines with J gene TRBJ2-7; 7 positions agree with TRBD2. Germline V gives CDR1 SGHRS, CDR2 YFSETQ. The CDR3 contains 14 residues. The junction had 5 bases not matched to a gene; V was cut back by 2 bases and J by 3 bases. This CDR3 reads CASSLTGGNYEQYF. CDR3 DNA sequence: TGCGCCAGCAGCTTAACGGGAGGAAACTACGAGCAGTACTTC.

There are a few counts of this clone. The J gene is TRBJ1-2, the V gene TRBV15, with D possibly TRBD1 on 5 matching bases. V lost 5 bases to trimming and J lost 1 base, with 8 bases between them. From germline, CDR1 is LNHNV and CDR2 YYDKDF (reference sequence). The CDR3 is made up of 13 amino acids. CDR3 protein: CATSPDSNYGYTF. For the CDR3, the DNA is TGTGCCACCAGCCCCGACAGTAACTATGGCTACACCTTC.

The chain links TRBV6-1 to TRBJ1-5; 10 nucleotides match TRBD1. Germline V lookup: CDR1 MNHNS, CDR2 SASEGT. Trimming at V came to 6 bases and at J to 3 bases, leaving 2 bases not matched to a gene. The CDR3 covers 14 residues. CDR3 nucleotide sequence: TGTGCCAGCAGGGGACAGGGGACCAATCAGCCCCAGCATTTT. It is translated as CASRGQGTNQPQHF.

This clone was seen only a few times. The rearrangement links TRBV10-3 to TRBJ2-1, with TRBD2 matching over 11 bases. Germline V gene lookup returns CDR1 ENHRY and CDR2 SYGVKD. CDR3 length: 14 residues. The J segment lost 5 bases and the V segment lost 7 bases, leaving 4 bases of the junction unmatched. This chain's CDR3 is CAITIAGGNNEQFF. CDR3 nucleotides: TGTGCCATCACGATAGCGGGGGGGAACAATGAGCAGTTCTTC.

This clone showed up just a few times. The rearrangement uses TRBV5-1 and TRBJ1-2; D remains unclear. Germline assignment: CDR1 SGHRS and CDR2 YFSETQ. V was shortened by 0 bases and J by 2 bases, with 11 bases between the two germline ends. The CDR3 contains 15 residues. The CDR3, as DNA: TGCGCCAGCAGCTTGGGGTGGCAGCTAAACTATGGCTACACCTTC. As protein: CASSLGWQLNYGYTF.

In its sample, this clone was seen a few times. The rearrangement uses TRBV19 and TRBJ2-4; D ambiguous. The CDR3 runs 15 residues. Looked up from germline, CDR1 is LNHDA and CDR2 is SQIVND (reference sequence). V lost 1 base and J lost 0, with 7 bases in between. CDR3 nucleotides: TGTGCCAGTAGTATAGTAACCGTAGCCAAAAACATTCAGTACTTC. This encodes CASSIVTVAKNIQYF.

This clone has more than one count but fewer than ten. The CDR3 is CASRSGIGTDTQYF. CDR3 coding DNA: TGTGCCAGCAGGTCGGGGATTGGGACAGATACGCAGTATTTT. The rearrangement uses TRBV2 and TRBJ2-3, with a tentative D call TRBD2 (5 bases). V dropped 6 bases and J dropped 3 bases, with 13 bases sitting between them. In germline, CDR1 is SNHLY, CDR2 FYNNEI. The CDR3 contains 14 residues. The full variable domain, rest sourced from reference TRBV2 and TRBJ2-3, is EPEVTQTPSHQVTQMGQEVILRCVPISNHLYFYWYRQILGQKVEFLVSFYNNEISEKSEIFDDQFSVERPDGSNFTLKIRSTKLEDSAMYFCASRSGIGTDTQYFGPGTRLTVL.

The genes are TRBV4-3 and TRBJ2-1; 9 bases match TRBD2. Germline V CDR1 and CDR2: LGHNA, YSLEER. The CDR3 spans 17 residues. The V gene end was trimmed by 1 base and the J gene end by 5 bases; junction bases not matched to a gene: 9. The CDR3 region is CASSQVAPSGANNEQFF. The CDR3 nucleotides are TGCGCCAGCAGCCAAGTTGCCCCTAGCGGGGCGAACAATGAGCAGTTCTTC.

This clone showed up just a few times. The V gene is TRBV4-1, the J gene TRBJ1-5; D is perhaps TRBD1 (6 bases). Germline V lookup: CDR1 MGHRA, CDR2 YSYEKL. This CDR3 has 16 residues. Between the trimmed V and J ends, which lost 1 base and 1 base, there was a span of 11 bases. In nucleotides, the CDR3 is TGCGCCAGCAGCCAAGCGGTGGGGACAAGCAATCAGCCCCAGCATTTT. It codes for CASSQAVGTSNQPQHF.

The chain is built from TRBV4-3 and TRBJ1-1; D possibly corresponds to TRBD1 (6 bases). The ends were cut back, 0 bases at V and 4 bases at J, with 12 bases in the middle. CDR3 length equals 15 residues. Germline CDR1 reads LGHNA; CDR2 reads YSLEER. The CDR3 DNA sequence: TGCGCCAGCAGCCAAGATTCCAGGGGTAGCACTGAAGCTTTCTTT. Residues: CASSQDSRGSTEAFF.

The chain is built from TRBV10-3 and TRBJ2-2; TRBD2 agrees at 7 bases. The germline CDR1 and CDR2 sequences are ENHRY and SYGVKD. The CDR3 consists of 15 residues. V trimming: 6 bases; J trimming: 5 bases; junction bases outside the gene matches: 9. The CDR3 coding sequence is TGTGCCATCAGGAAGCGGGAAGGGTTGACCGGGGAGCTGTTTTTT. Translated: CAIRKREGLTGELFF.

This clone was recorded a few times. The chain employs TRBV28 and TRBJ1-2, with TRBD1 as a possible D gene (5 bases). Looked up from germline, CDR1 is MDHEN and CDR2 is SYDVKM. Trimming took 2 bases from V and 8 from J, leaving 9 bases between them. This CDR3 contains 12 residues. CDR3 loop: CASSLPRQGYTF. Written as DNA, the CDR3 is TGTGCCAGCAGTTTACCCCGACAGGGCTACACCTTC.

This clone appeared a few times. V gene TRBV28 combines with J gene TRBJ1-1, with 9 bases matching TRBD1. Germline CDR1 is MDHEN and CDR2 is SYDVKM. V shed 4 bases, J shed 1 base, and the junction held 10 bases outside the gene matches. CDR3 length: 17 amino acids. CDR3 in amino acids: CASSYYPGQGANTEAFF. The CDR3, as DNA: TGTGCCAGCAGTTACTATCCGGGACAGGGAGCGAACACTGAAGCTTTCTTT. The whole variable domain, filled in from reference TRBV28 and TRBJ1-1, reads DVKVTQSSRYLVKRTGEKVFLECVQDMDHENMFWYRQDPGLGLRLIYFSYDVKMKEKGDIPEGYSVSREKKERFSLILESASTNQTSMYLCASSYYPGQGANTEAFFGQGTRLTVV.